The 21 T cell receptor beta chains below come from one sample, sequenced in a study of blood T cell repertoires in COVID-19. Sequenced by immunoSEQ multiplex PCR; TCRdb stores in-frame clones only, minus some. The sample comprises 120,000 to 150,000 clones, around nine tenths of which are singletons, and roughly a tenth rests with the top ten. The specimen was peripheral blood. These receptors came from a man over 45 with active or convalescent COVID-19.

The rearrangement joins TRBV28 to TRBJ1-1, with 7 bases that match TRBD1. Per germline, CDR1 MDHEN and CDR2 SYDVKM. V shed 7 bases, J shed 5 bases, and the junction held 7 bases outside the gene matches. The CDR3 contains 13 residues. For the CDR3, the DNA is TGTGCCAGCAATGAGGGGGCGCGAACTGAAGCTTTCTTT. Its translation is CASNEGARTEAFF.

About this clone itself: An end of the junction differs from the germline gene, which may be a read error. This chain connects TRBV7-7 to TRBJ2-5, with TRBD1 identical over 10 bases. In germline, CDR1 is SSHAT, CDR2 FNYEAQ (reference sequence). CDR3 length: 16 amino acids. In DNA, the CDR3 is TGTGCTAGCAGCCCTGGTCGGACAGGGGGGAAGGAGACCCAGTACTTC. It specifies CASSPGRTGGKETQYF.

This chain joins TRBV5-1 and TRBJ2-7; 9 nucleotides agree with TRBD1. Germline V gene lookup returns CDR1 SGHRS and CDR2 YFSETQ. The CDR3 spans 15 residues. The V gene end was trimmed by 5 bases and the J gene end by 0 bases; junction bases not matched to a gene: 6. The CDR3 here is CASRQGQGSSYEQYF. The CDR3 DNA is TGCGCCAGCAGGCAGGGACAGGGAAGCTCCTACGAGCAGTACTTC. Full variable domain (outside the CDR3, taken from reference TRBV5-1 and TRBJ2-7): KAGVTQTPRYLIKTRGQQVTLSCSPISGHRSVSWYQQTPGQGLQFLFEYFSETQRNKGNFPGRFSGRQFSNSRSEMNVSTLELGDSALYLCASRQGQGSSYEQYFGPGTRLTVT.

The chain is built from TRBV2 and TRBJ1-1, with D possibly being TRBD1 (5 bases). Trimming removed 0 bases from V and 12 bases from J, with 17 bases in between. CDR3 length: 14 amino acids. Germline CDR1 SNHLY, CDR2 FYNNEI. The CDR3 region has the DNA TGTGCCAGCAGTGAAGCGCCCAGGGTCTTTGAGACTTTCTTT. This translates into CASSEAPRVFETFF.

This clone has only one observation. The chain combines TRBV28 with TRBJ1-2; no reliable D call. This CDR3 has 12 amino acids. V was shortened by 8 bases and J by 7 bases, with 14 bases between the two germline ends. Germline V gives CDR1 MDHEN, CDR2 SYDVKM. The CDR3 DNA follows: TGTGCCAGCCGCCGAGGTCGTAGTGGCTACACCTTC. This codes for CASRRGRSGYTF.

This chain joins TRBV14 and TRBJ2-1; 9 nucleotides agree with TRBD1. There are 15 residues in the CDR3. V lost 4 bases and J lost 7; bases outside the gene matches: 8. CDR1 SGHDN and CDR2 FVKESK come from the germline V gene. CDR3 nucleotides: TGTGCCAGCAGCCCCCGGGACAGGGCTTGGAATGAGCAGTTCTTC. It codes for CASSPRDRAWNEQFF. Looking up the rest from reference TRBV14 and TRBJ2-1 gives the full variable domain: EAGVTQFPSHSVIEKGQTVTLRCDPISGHDNLYWYRRVMGKEIKFLLHFVKESKQDESGMPNNRFLAERTGGTYSTLKVQPAELEDSGVYFCASSPRDRAWNEQFFGPGTRLTVL.

The chain is built from TRBV24-1 and TRBJ2-7, with 9 bases matching TRBD1. The CDR3 is 15 amino acids. The J segment lost 4 bases and the V segment lost 2 bases, leaving 5 bases of the junction unmatched. CDR1 and CDR2 (germline): KGHDR, SFDVKD. CDR3 nucleotides: TGTGCCACCAGTGATTCTGGGACAGGGTTGTACGAGCAGTACTTC. Amino acids: CATSDSGTGLYEQYF.

The rearrangement links TRBV5-4 to TRBJ2-1, with 7 bases aligning to TRBD1. V gave up 2 bases and J gave up 7 bases; unmatched junction bases: 12. Germline CDR1 SGHNT, CDR2 YYREEE (reference sequence). This CDR3 spans 16 amino acids. DNA of the CDR3: TGTGCCAGCAGCTTTTGGAAGGGGGCGAGGGTGAATGAGCAGTTCTTC. This gives the protein CASSFWKGARVNEQFF.

The CDR3 reads CAISAGAGGTYEQYF. CDR3 nucleotides: TGTGCCATCAGTGCTGGGGCGGGAGGCACCTACGAGCAGTACTTC. The rearrangement joins TRBV10-3 to TRBJ2-7, with 8 bases aligning to TRBD2. V shed 4 bases, J shed 2 bases, and the junction held 7 bases outside the gene matches. The CDR3 sequence is 15 residues long. CDR1 ENHRY and CDR2 SYGVKD come from the germline V gene.

The V and J genes are TRBV15 and TRBJ2-4; the match to TRBD1 covers 9 bases. The V and J ends lost 0 bases and 8 bases, in that order; junction bases with no gene match: 2. This CDR3 spans 14 amino acids. In germline, CDR1 is LNHNV, CDR2 YYDKDF (reference sequence). The CDR3 DNA follows: TGTGCCACCAGCAGAGACGACAGGGGGTACATTCAGTACTTC. Protein: CATSRDDRGYIQYF.

The chain links TRBV12-5 to TRBJ2-5; TRBD2 matches at 16 bases. The CDR3 consists of 16 residues. Germline V gives CDR1 LGHNT, CDR2 FRNRAP. V was clipped by 5 bases and J by 5 bases; unmatched bases: 5. CDR3 residues: CASGPGLAGGWETQYF. The CDR3 coding sequence is TGTGCTAGTGGTCCGGGACTAGCGGGAGGGTGGGAGACCCAGTACTTC. The full variable domain, its missing parts supplied by reference TRBV12-5 and TRBJ2-5, is DARVTQTPRHKVTEMGQEVTMRCQPILGHNTVFWYRQTMMQGLELLAYFRNRAPLDDSGMPKDRFSAEMPDATLATLKIQPSEPRDSAVYFCASGPGLAGGWETQYFGPGTRLLVL.

This chain connects TRBV7-2 to TRBJ2-3, with TRBD1 identical over 8 bases. CDR1 and CDR2 (germline): SGHTA, FQGNSA. V shed 3 bases, J shed 4 bases, and the junction held 6 bases outside the gene matches. This CDR3 spans 15 amino acids. This chain's CDR3 is CASSFRQGISDTQYF. DNA for the CDR3: TGTGCCAGCAGCTTCAGACAGGGGATTTCAGATACGCAGTATTTT.

This chain joins TRBV4-3 and TRBJ1-4; 12 bases are shared with TRBD1. The CDR3 consists of 16 residues. CDR1 is LGHNA, CDR2 YSLEER, per germline. V dropped 4 bases and J dropped 7; count of bases not matched to a gene: 7. For the CDR3, the DNA is TGCGCCAGCAGCCGAGGGACAGGGGGCATAGCTGAAAAACTGTTTTTT. Translating gives CASSRGTGGIAEKLFF.

The chain employs TRBV6-5 and TRBJ1-5; 7 bases match TRBD1. Looked up from germline, CDR1 is MNHEY and CDR2 is SVGAGI. The CDR3 loop spans 15 amino acids. Unmatched junction bases numbered 7, after V lost 3 bases and J lost 5 bases. CDR3 nucleotide sequence: TGTGCCAGCAGTTATGGGCCAGGGGGTCATCAGCCCCAGCATTTT. This sequence encodes CASSYGPGGHQPQHF.

The chain carries TRBV25-1 and TRBJ1-5; D possibly corresponds to TRBD1 (5 bases). Germline V gene sequence: CDR1 MGHDK, CDR2 SYGVNS. The CDR3 covers 12 residues. Trimming cost V 7 bases and J 5 bases, with 9 bases left between them. The CDR3 DNA follows: TGTGCCAGCACCGGAGGGGATCAGCCCCAGCATTTT. Protein sequence: CASTGGDQPQHF. Supplemented by reference TRBV25-1 and TRBJ1-5, the full variable domain reads EADIYQTPRYLVIGTGKKITLECSQTMGHDKMYWYQQDPGMELHLIHYSYGVNSTEKGDLSSESTVSRIRTEHFPLTLESARPSHTSQYLCASTGGDQPQHFGDGTRLSIL.

V is TRBV29-1 and J is TRBJ2-7; D not certain. Germline V CDR1 and CDR2: SQVTM, ANQGSEA. The V and J ends lost 2 bases and 4 bases respectively, with 6 bases between them. This CDR3 has 11 amino acids. The CDR3 sequence is CSVEQFYEQYF. CDR3 DNA sequence: TGCAGCGTTGAACAGTTTTACGAGCAGTACTTC.

The chain uses TRBV5-5 and TRBJ2-5; 9 positions agree with TRBD2. The V gene end was trimmed by 4 bases and the J gene end by 2 bases; junction bases not matched to a gene: 9. Germline V gene sequence: CDR1 SGHKS, CDR2 YYEKEE (reference sequence). This CDR3 has 16 amino acids. The CDR3 nucleotides read TGTGCCAGCAGCATTCTAGCGGGGACTCCACAAGAGACCCAGTACTTC. Its translation: CASSILAGTPQETQYF.

This clone was observed a few times. The chain employs TRBV28 and TRBJ2-7; TRBD2 agrees at 10 bases. Unmatched junction bases numbered 9, after V lost 5 bases and J lost 2 bases. Germline CDR1 is MDHEN and CDR2 is SYDVKM. The CDR3 spans 16 residues. CDR3 protein: CASSTNPGLAPYEQYF. The CDR3 nucleotides read TGTGCCAGCAGTACCAACCCGGGACTAGCGCCCTACGAGCAGTACTTC.

V is TRBV7-2 and J is TRBJ2-3; TRBD2 matches 9 bases. The CDR3 consists of 15 residues. The germline gives CDR1 SGHTA, CDR2 FQGNSA. Trimming at V came to 8 bases and at J to 2 bases, leaving 8 bases not matched to a gene. The CDR3 DNA reads TGTGCCAGCCTATCGGCGGGAGGGTACACAGATACGCAGTATTTT. The encoded protein is CASLSAGGYTDTQYF.

J is TRBJ2-1 and V is TRBV29-1; tentative D call: TRBD2 (6 bases). V was cut by 7 bases and J by 4 bases, with 14 bases left in between. The CDR3 contains 13 residues. Per germline, CDR1 SQVTM and CDR2 ANQGSEA. Here the CDR3 reads CSAPGLVYNEQFF. The DNA of the CDR3 is TGCAGCGCCCCGGGACTTGTTTACAATGAGCAGTTCTTC.

The genes are TRBV5-1 and TRBJ2-1; 11 positions match TRBD2. Germline CDR1 is SGHRS and CDR2 is YFSETQ. CDR3 length equals 14 residues. The V segment lost 9 bases and the J segment 0 bases; nucleotides outside the gene matches: 2. The CDR3 spells CATTSGGSYNEQFF. As DNA, the CDR3 is TGCGCCACAACTAGCGGGGGCTCCTACAATGAGCAGTTCTTC.